These 16 T cell receptor beta chains came from one sample sequenced in a study of blood T cell repertoires in COVID-19. This table comes from immunoSEQ multiplex PCR, and its TCRdb copy is limited to in-frame clones, with some not included. The sample consists of some 150,000 clones, around four fifths of them appearing once. The sample taken for sequencing was peripheral blood. These TCRs come from a human donor in a cohort sampled during active COVID-19.

This clone appeared a single time. The chain has TRBV27 and TRBJ2-3; D is uncertain. V lost 6 bases and J lost 0, with 10 bases in between. The CDR3 runs 14 residues. CDR1 is MNHEY, CDR2 SMNVEV, per germline (reference sequence). The CDR3 loop is CASRIFPSTDTQYF. The CDR3 DNA sequence: TGTGCCAGCAGAATATTCCCTAGCACAGATACGCAGTATTTT.

The chain couples TRBV25-1 to TRBJ2-7, with D unclear. The germline V and J ends were trimmed by 5 bases and 3 bases, with 8 bases remaining between them. This CDR3 region has 12 residues. From germline, CDR1 is MGHDK and CDR2 SYGVNS. CDR3 protein: CASSQAVYEQYF. DNA of the CDR3: TGTGCCAGCAGTCAAGCTGTCTACGAGCAGTACTTC.

The rearrangement uses TRBV18 and TRBJ2-7, with 7 bases aligning to TRBD2. Germline trimming cut 3 bases from V and 2 bases from J; bases unmatched to any gene: 4. Germline V lookup: CDR1 KGHSH, CDR2 LQKENI. The CDR3 runs to 14 residues. Here the CDR3 reads CASSPRGTTYEQYF. DNA for the CDR3: TGTGCCAGCTCACCCCGGGGGACTACCTACGAGCAGTACTTC.

The J gene is TRBJ1-6, the V gene TRBV5-1; possible D gene TRBD1, 6 bases. Germline CDR1 is SGHRS and CDR2 is YFSETQ. The V end lost 2 bases, the J end lost 4 bases, and 10 bases lay between the germline ends. This CDR3 contains 15 residues. CDR3 sequence (DNA): TGCGCCAGCAGCTTAGTGACAGGATATAATTCACCCCTCCACTTT. Translated: CASSLVTGYNSPLHF. The complete variable domain, with remaining parts taken from reference TRBV5-1 and TRBJ1-6, reads KAGVTQTPRYLIKTRGQQVTLSCSPISGHRSVSWYQQTPGQGLQFLFEYFSETQRNKGNFPGRFSGRQFSNSRSEMNVSTLELGDSALYLCASSLVTGYNSPLHFGNGTRLTVT.

This clone was detected only a few times. This rearrangement joins TRBV28 to TRBJ1-2; 9 bases align to TRBD1. The V segment lost 2 bases and the J segment 4 bases; nucleotides outside the gene matches: 5. This CDR3 region has 15 residues. Germline loops: CDR1 MDHEN, CDR2 SYDVKM. CDR3 amino acids: CASSLGDRESYGYTF. In nucleotides, the CDR3 is TGTGCCAGCAGTTTAGGGGACAGGGAATCCTATGGCTACACCTTC.

This sequence joins TRBV30 and TRBJ2-2, with TRBD2 as a possible D gene (6 bases). V lost 0 bases, J lost 2 bases, and 10 bases lay in between. This CDR3 has 15 amino acids. The V gene's germline CDR1 is GTSNPN and CDR2 SVGIG (reference sequence). In DNA form, the CDR3 reads TGTGCCTGGAGTGTGCGAGGACTAAACACCGGGGAGCTGTTTTTT. Amino acids: CAWSVRGLNTGELFF.

The gene calls are TRBV5-4 and TRBJ1-6, with 10 nucleotides matching TRBD1. Germline V gene lookup returns CDR1 SGHNT and CDR2 YYREEE (reference sequence). The CDR3 length is 13 residues. The junction had 7 bases not matched to a gene; V was cut back by 9 bases and J by 10 bases. In DNA form, the CDR3 reads TGTGCCACTGCTGACAGGGGGCAGTCACCCCTCCACTTT. As protein: CATADRGQSPLHF.

The chain recombines TRBV27 with TRBJ2-5, with 11 bases lining up with TRBD2. The V segment lost 5 bases and the J segment 5 bases; nucleotides outside the gene matches: 7. Per the germline V gene, CDR1 is MNHEY and CDR2 is SMNVEV (reference sequence). This CDR3 region has 15 residues. The CDR3 protein is CASSIAGGPMETQYF. For the CDR3, the DNA is TGTGCCAGCAGTATAGCGGGGGGGCCTATGGAGACCCAGTACTTC.

The chain employs TRBV12-3 or TRBV12-4 and TRBJ2-1, with no clear D. The CDR3 runs 12 residues. Trimming cost V 3 bases and J 12 bases, with 12 bases left between them. The CDR3 here is CASSFPGSWQFF. As DNA, the CDR3 is TGTGCCAGCAGTTTCCCCGGGTCGTGGCAGTTCTTC.

The chain joins TRBV5-1 to TRBJ2-3; D call uncertain. Germline-derived CDR1 and CDR2 are SGHRS and YFSETQ. V was shortened by 4 bases and J by 3 bases, with 6 bases between the two germline ends. The CDR3 is 12 amino acids. The CDR3 region is CASSLETDTQYF. The CDR3 DNA reads TGCGCCAGCAGCCTAGAAACAGATACGCAGTATTTT.

This clone was counted once. The V gene is TRBV24-1, the J gene TRBJ2-1; 11 positions match TRBD2. This CDR3 has 19 amino acids. Germline loops: CDR1 KGHDR, CDR2 SFDVKD. Losses at the gene ends were 4 bases for V and 0 bases for J; bases not matched to a gene: 10. The CDR3 DNA sequence: TGTGCCACCAGTGACCCTACATCTAGCGGGGGGACCTCCTACAATGAGCAGTTCTTC. It is translated as CATSDPTSSGGTSYNEQFF.

As to this clone: The same CDR3 also results from other DNA sequences found in this sample. The chain has TRBV5-4 and TRBJ2-3; D unresolved. V dropped 0 bases and J dropped 0 bases, with 5 bases sitting between them. Germline V gene data show CDR1 as SGHNT and CDR2 as YYREEE (reference sequence). The CDR3 sequence is 14 residues long. CDR3 region: CASSLGLSTDTQYF. The CDR3 bases are TGTGCCAGCAGCTTGGGGCTTAGCACAGATACGCAGTATTTT. The variable domain in full, completed from reference TRBV5-4 and TRBJ2-3, reads ETGVTQSPTHLIKTRGQQVTLRCSSQSGHNTVSWYQQALGQGPQFIFQYYREEENGRGNFPPRFSGLQFPNYSSELNVNALELDDSALYLCASSLGLSTDTQYFGPGTRLTVL.

This clone occurred a few times. The V and J genes are TRBV6-5 and TRBJ1-2, with TRBD1 matching 7 bases. The CDR3 loop spans 13 amino acids. V shed 5 bases, J shed 8 bases, and the junction held 8 bases outside the gene matches. Germline CDR1 MNHEY, CDR2 SVGAGI. The CDR3 DNA is TGTGCCAGCAGTCCCGACAGGGTTTACGGCTACACCTTC. It yields the protein CASSPDRVYGYTF.

The rearrangement joins TRBV2 to TRBJ1-2; D may be TRBD1 (5 bases). The CDR3 has 15 residues. Trimming removed 5 bases from V and 5 bases from J, with 18 bases in between. Germline assignment: CDR1 SNHLY and CDR2 FYNNEI. CDR3 in amino acids: CASSPRGEVVYGYTF. The CDR3 DNA is TGTGCCAGCAGTCCTCGGGGGGAGGTCGTATATGGCTACACCTTC.

The J gene is TRBJ2-7, the V gene TRBV30; D is ambiguous. Trimming took 2 bases from V and 0 from J, leaving 5 bases between them. The germline V gene has CDR1 GTSNPN and CDR2 SVGIG (reference sequence). This CDR3 spans 12 amino acids. The CDR3 is CAWSLHSYEQYF. The CDR3, as DNA: TGTGCCTGGAGTTTACACTCCTACGAGCAGTACTTC.

The CDR3 spells CASSFFAGELFF. CDR3 nucleotides: TGTGCCAGCAGCTTCTTCGCCGGGGAGCTGTTTTTT. The chain links TRBV5-5 to TRBJ2-2; D ambiguous. Germline V gene lookup returns CDR1 SGHKS and CDR2 YYEKEE (reference sequence). The CDR3 consists of 12 residues. Trimming removed 2 bases from V and 6 bases from J, with 5 bases in between.